The source of this T cell receptor (beta chain) is a study of blood T cell repertoires in COVID-19. Study context: The origin of the acute and convalescent COVID-19 samples was the United States, Italy and Spain. Sources were T cells, B-cell-depleted T cells, or PBMCs; the material itself was cDNA or gDNA.

Here immunoSEQ multiplex PCR was the method, and the copy in TCRdb shows in-frame clones only, minus some. The profile shows 120,000 to 150,000 clones, about 88% of them singletons. The specimen sequenced was peripheral blood. The TCR was taken from a human donor in a cohort sampled during active COVID-19.

CDR3 in amino acids: CASSPGLAGGSSYEQYF. CDR3 nucleotides: TGTGCCAGCAGTCCCGGACTAGCGGGGGGCAGCTCCTACGAGCAGTACTTC. J is TRBJ2-7 and V is TRBV28; 14 positions match TRBD2. Germline lookup yields CDR1 MDHEN and CDR2 SYDVKM. V dropped 5 bases and J dropped 0; count of bases not matched to a gene: 6. CDR3 length equals 17 residues.